This T cell receptor beta chain was sequenced during a study of Ad26.COV2.S vaccination and SARS-CoV-2 variants. Overall study context: Donor joined the COV1001 Ad26.COV2.S trial arm. General study results and limits: Vaccinated and placebo-treated recipients had similar non-spike TCR breadth.

On this clone: Its target is not known.

Libraries were prepared by immunoSEQ multiplex PCR; TCRdb keeps only in-frame clonotypes and omits some of them. The table includes roughly 350,000 clones, 88% detected once. The germline gives CDR1 LGHDT, CDR2 YNNKEL (reference sequence). The V and J ends lost 0 bases and 2 bases respectively, with 12 bases between them. The CDR3 totals 16 residues. Treatment of the sample: 19 received Ad26.COV2.S at low or high dose, single or two shots; about 5 received placebo; per-sample allocation not given. Sample collection was performed on day 63 after the first vaccine or placebo injection. An adult of 18-55 years in Boston served as donor. An Ad26 vector expressing Wuhan-strain SARS-CoV-2 spike constituted the vaccine.

This sequence was found in a person aged 18-60 years who received the Ad26.COV2.S COVID-19 vaccine or a placebo. The rearrangement uses TRBV3-1 (or the pseudogene TRBV3-2) and TRBJ2-3; D might be TRBD1 or TRBD2, each matching 5 bases. The sample was peripheral blood, taken in a trial of Ad26.COV2.S vaccine versus placebo. CDR3 DNA: TGTGCCAGCAGCCAAGATGAGGGGTCCTACACAGATACGCAGTATTTT. Encoded protein: CASSQDEGSYTDTQYF.